The 10 T cell receptor beta chains below all came from one sample that was sequenced in a study of blood T cell repertoires in COVID-19. Profiling relied on immunoSEQ multiplex PCR, and the TCRdb table lists in-frame clones only, not all of them. The table records about 260,000 clones, about 90% of them present only once. Sequencing used peripheral blood. Receptor source: a woman in her 40s who had recovered from COVID-19.

The V gene is TRBV10-3, the J gene TRBJ1-2, with 8 bases fitting TRBD1. The CDR3 has 12 amino acids. V dropped 8 bases and J dropped 4; count of bases not matched to a gene: 3. In germline, CDR1 is ENHRY, CDR2 SYGVKD. The CDR3 bases are TGTGCCATCCGGACAGGGATCTATGGCTACACCTTC. This codes for CAIRTGIYGYTF.

The J gene is TRBJ2-7, the V gene TRBV4-3, with 7 nucleotides matching TRBD2. Trimming at V came to 0 bases and at J to 7 bases, leaving 6 bases not matched to a gene. The germline V gene has CDR1 LGHNA and CDR2 YSLEER. There are 14 residues in the CDR3. Here the CDR3 reads CASSQDERGWEQYF. DNA for the CDR3: TGCGCCAGCAGCCAAGATGAGCGGGGATGGGAGCAGTACTTC.

V and J are TRBV7-6 and TRBJ2-3; TRBD2 matches 8 bases. Germline V gene lookup returns CDR1 SGHVS and CDR2 FNYEAQ. The CDR3 runs 19 residues. J was trimmed by 0 bases and V by 5 bases; bases with no gene match: 16. CDR3 bases: TGTGCCAGCAGCGCTGGACTAAGCGGGGGATTTACTAGCACAGATACGCAGTATTTT. Its translation: CASSAGLSGGFTSTDTQYF.

The rearrangement links TRBV9 to TRBJ1-2; D ambiguous. There are 14 residues in the CDR3. Germline-derived CDR1 and CDR2 are SGDLS and YYNGEE. The V end lost 2 bases, the J end lost 0 bases, and 8 bases lay between the germline ends. The CDR3 DNA follows: TGTGCCAGCAGCGTGCAGGATTCTAACTATGGCTACACCTTC. It is translated as CASSVQDSNYGYTF.

The rearrangement links TRBV5-1 to TRBJ2-7; D unclear. Per the germline V gene, CDR1 is SGHRS and CDR2 is YFSETQ. The V end lost 0 bases, the J end lost 2 bases, and 9 bases lay between the germline ends. This CDR3 is built from 14 residues. CDR3 sequence: CASSLGGLTYEQYF. The DNA for the CDR3 is TGCGCCAGCAGCTTGGGTGGCCTTACCTACGAGCAGTACTTC.

This clone was observed a handful of times. The chain joins TRBV6-1 to TRBJ2-2, with TRBD1 as a possible D gene (6 bases). V was cut by 2 bases and J by 5 bases, with 6 bases left in between. The CDR3 covers 13 residues. Germline V gene sequence: CDR1 MNHNS, CDR2 SASEGT. The CDR3 region is CASSEQGTGELFF. CDR3 DNA: TGTGCCAGCAGTGAACAGGGGACCGGGGAGCTGTTTTTT.

This clone was found a few times. V usage is TRBV5-4 and J usage is TRBJ2-7, with 9 bases lining up with TRBD1. In germline, CDR1 is SGHNT, CDR2 YYREEE (reference sequence). This CDR3 has 14 residues. With 4 bases clipped from V and 4 bases from J, the junction kept 6 bases outside the gene matches. The CDR3 DNA follows: TGTGCCAGCAGCGGCGGACAGGGGTTTTACGAGCAGTACTTC. Its protein is CASSGGQGFYEQYF.

The rearrangement joins TRBV7-9 to TRBJ1-4; D uncertain. Germline CDR1 is SEHNR and CDR2 is FQNEAQ (reference sequence). The CDR3 has 14 residues. Trimming took 5 bases from V and 7 from J, leaving 14 bases between them. CDR3 sequence (DNA): TGTGCCAGCAGCCGGAGCTTCCCCAGTGAAAAACTGTTTTTT. This codes for CASSRSFPSEKLFF. Drawing the rest from reference TRBV7-9 and TRBJ1-4, the complete variable domain is DTGVSQNPRHKITKRGQNVTFRCDPISEHNRLYWYRQTLGQGPEFLTYFQNEAQLEKSRLLSDRFSAERPKGSFSTLEIQRTEQGDSAMYLCASSRSFPSEKLFFGSGTQLSVL.

V and J are TRBV11-2 and TRBJ2-5, with a tentative D call TRBD1 (5 bases). Trimming shortened V by 5 bases and J by 7 bases, and 17 bases separated the two germline ends. The germline CDR1 and CDR2 sequences are SGHAT and FQNNGV. CDR3 length: 14 residues. CDR3 sequence reads: CASSQGVKLATQYF. CDR3 DNA sequence: TGTGCCAGCAGCCAAGGGGTAAAGCTCGCGACCCAGTACTTC.

The chain is built from TRBV7-6 and TRBJ1-2, with D possibly matching TRBD1 (5 bases). V was pared by 2 bases and J by 5 bases, with 12 bases between. The CDR3 spans 14 residues. The V gene's germline CDR1 is SGHVS and CDR2 FNYEAQ. This CDR3 reads CASSLIGVGYGYTF. The CDR3 bases are TGTGCCAGCAGCTTAATAGGGGTTGGGTATGGCTACACCTTC.